This T cell receptor beta chain came from a study of T cell clonality in common variable immunodeficiency. TCRdb's copy holds only in-frame clones and misses some; the assay was immunoSEQ multiplex PCR. The data show fewer than 70,000 clones, none appearing only once, with 1.5% to 2% held by the ten largest. This clone was counted ten times or more. Its antigen is still unknown. The read stops 3 residues short of the end of the CDR3; the missing end is completed from the germline J gene. Per the germline V gene, CDR1 is DFQATT and CDR2 is SNEGSKA (reference sequence). The V segment lost 5 bases and the J segment 3 bases; nucleotides outside the gene matches: 2. The CDR3 is made up of 12 amino acids. Study results and limitations: CVID subjects showed higher TCRbeta clonality than healthy controls.

The clonotype comes from a person aged 18 to 75 in good health. The sample taken for sequencing was peripheral blood mononuclear cells. The chain recombines TRBV20-1 with TRBJ2-5, with TRBD1 identical over 8 bases. The sequenced CDR3 bases are TGCAGTGCTGCAGGGGGCGAAGAGACC. Its translation is CSAAGGEET. The CDR3 as a whole reads CSAAGGEETQYF.